This TCR beta chain is drawn from a study of cytomegalovirus exposure and HLA in healthy donors. General observations from the study: V- and J-gene trimming in TCR beta was tied to a missense DCLRE1C variant by an analysis performed later. Immune exposure information comprised only CMV serostatus. Cytomegalovirus association was assigned to more than 150 TCR beta chains.

Comments on this clone: Its antigen is as yet unknown.

The study ran its PCR with 60 Vbeta and 13 Jbeta primers. Here immunoSEQ multiplex PCR was the method, and the copy in TCRdb shows in-frame clones only, minus some. This sample's table reports around 200,000 clones. The receptor was isolated from a woman in her twenties or thirties in good health and CMV-seropositive. The sample taken for sequencing was PBMCs.

The CDR3 DNA follows: TGTGCCACCAGCCCCGGGGGGTATAGCAATCAGCCCCAGCATTTT. Translating gives CATSPGGYSNQPQHF. The chain employs TRBV6-6 and TRBJ1-5; perhaps TRBD1 as D (5 bases). Trimming pared 10 bases from V and 0 bases from J, leaving 16 bases between. Germline loops: CDR1 MNHNY, CDR2 SVGAGI (reference sequence). The CDR3 has 15 residues.